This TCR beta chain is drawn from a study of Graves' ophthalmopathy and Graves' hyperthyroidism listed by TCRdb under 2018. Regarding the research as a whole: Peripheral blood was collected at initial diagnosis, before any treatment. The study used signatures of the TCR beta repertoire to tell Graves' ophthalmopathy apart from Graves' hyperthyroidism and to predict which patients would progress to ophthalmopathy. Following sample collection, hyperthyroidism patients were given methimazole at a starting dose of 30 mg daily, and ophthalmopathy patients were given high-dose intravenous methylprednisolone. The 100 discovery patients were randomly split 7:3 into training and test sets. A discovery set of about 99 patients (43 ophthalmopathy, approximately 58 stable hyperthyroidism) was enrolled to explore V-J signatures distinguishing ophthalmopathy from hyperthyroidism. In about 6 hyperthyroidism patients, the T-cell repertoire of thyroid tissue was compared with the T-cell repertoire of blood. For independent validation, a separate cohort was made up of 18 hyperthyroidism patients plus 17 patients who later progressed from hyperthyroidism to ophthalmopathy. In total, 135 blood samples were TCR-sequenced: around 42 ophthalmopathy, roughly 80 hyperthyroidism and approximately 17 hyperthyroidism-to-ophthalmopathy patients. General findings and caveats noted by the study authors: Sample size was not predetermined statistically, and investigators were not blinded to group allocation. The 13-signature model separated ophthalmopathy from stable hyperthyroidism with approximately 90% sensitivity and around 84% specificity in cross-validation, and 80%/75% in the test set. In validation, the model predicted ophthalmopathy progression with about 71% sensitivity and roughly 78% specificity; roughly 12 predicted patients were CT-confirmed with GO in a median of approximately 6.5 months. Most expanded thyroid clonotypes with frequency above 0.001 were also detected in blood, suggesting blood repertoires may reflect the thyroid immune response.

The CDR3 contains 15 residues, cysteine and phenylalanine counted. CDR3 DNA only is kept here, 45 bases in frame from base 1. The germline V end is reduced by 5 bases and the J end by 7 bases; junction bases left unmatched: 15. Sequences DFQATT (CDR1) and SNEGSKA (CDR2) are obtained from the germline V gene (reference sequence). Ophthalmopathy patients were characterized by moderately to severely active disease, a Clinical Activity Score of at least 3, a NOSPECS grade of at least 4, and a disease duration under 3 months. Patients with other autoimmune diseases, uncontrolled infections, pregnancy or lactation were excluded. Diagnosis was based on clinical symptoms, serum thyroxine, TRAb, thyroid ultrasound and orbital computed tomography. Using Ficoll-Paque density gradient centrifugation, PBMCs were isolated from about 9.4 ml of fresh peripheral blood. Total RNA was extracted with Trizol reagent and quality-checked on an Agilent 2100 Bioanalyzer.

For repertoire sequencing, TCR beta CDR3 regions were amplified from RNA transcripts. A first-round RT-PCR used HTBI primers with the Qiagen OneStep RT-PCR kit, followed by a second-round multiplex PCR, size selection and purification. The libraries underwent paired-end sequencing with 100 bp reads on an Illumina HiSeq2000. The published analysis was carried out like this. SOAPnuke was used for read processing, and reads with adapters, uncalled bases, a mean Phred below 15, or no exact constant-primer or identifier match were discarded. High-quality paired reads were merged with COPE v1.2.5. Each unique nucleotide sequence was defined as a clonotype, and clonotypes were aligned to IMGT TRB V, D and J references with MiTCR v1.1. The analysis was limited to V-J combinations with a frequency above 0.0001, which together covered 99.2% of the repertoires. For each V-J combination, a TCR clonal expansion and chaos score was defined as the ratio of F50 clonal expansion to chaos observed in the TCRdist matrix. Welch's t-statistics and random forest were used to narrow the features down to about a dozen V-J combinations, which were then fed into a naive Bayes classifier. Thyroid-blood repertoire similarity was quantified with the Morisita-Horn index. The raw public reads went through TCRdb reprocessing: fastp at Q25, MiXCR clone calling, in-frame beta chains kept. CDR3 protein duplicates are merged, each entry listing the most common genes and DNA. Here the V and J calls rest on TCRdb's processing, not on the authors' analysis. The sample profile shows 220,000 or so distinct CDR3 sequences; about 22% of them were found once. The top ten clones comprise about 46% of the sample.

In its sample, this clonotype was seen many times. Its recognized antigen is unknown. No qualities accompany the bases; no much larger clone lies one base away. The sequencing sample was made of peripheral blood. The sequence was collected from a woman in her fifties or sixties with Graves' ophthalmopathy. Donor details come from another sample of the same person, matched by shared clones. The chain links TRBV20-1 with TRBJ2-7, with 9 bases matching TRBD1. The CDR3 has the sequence CSASTSYRGRPEQYF. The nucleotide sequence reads TGCAGTGCTTCCACTTCATACAGGGGGCGCCCGGAGCAGTACTTC.